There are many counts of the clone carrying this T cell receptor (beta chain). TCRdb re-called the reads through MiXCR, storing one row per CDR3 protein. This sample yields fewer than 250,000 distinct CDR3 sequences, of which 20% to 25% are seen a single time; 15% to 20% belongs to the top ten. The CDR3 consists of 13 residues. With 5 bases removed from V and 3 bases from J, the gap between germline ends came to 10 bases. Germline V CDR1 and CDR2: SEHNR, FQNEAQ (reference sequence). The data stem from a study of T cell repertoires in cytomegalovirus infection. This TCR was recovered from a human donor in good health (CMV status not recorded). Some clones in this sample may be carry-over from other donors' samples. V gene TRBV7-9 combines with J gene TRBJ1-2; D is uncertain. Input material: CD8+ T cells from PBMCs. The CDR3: CASSTTAYYGYTF. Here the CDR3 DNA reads TGTGCCAGCAGCACCACCGCGTACTATGGCTACACCTTC.